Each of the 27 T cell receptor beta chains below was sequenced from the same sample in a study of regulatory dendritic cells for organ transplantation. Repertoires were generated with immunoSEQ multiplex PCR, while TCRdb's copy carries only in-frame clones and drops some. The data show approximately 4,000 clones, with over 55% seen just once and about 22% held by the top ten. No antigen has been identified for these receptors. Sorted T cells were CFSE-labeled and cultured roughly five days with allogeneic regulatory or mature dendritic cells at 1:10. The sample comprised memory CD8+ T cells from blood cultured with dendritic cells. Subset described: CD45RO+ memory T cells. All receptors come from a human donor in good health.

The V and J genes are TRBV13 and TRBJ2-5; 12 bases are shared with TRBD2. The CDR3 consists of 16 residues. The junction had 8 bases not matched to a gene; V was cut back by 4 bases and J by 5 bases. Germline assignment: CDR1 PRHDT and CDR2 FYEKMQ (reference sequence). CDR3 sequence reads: CASSSSSGGALETQYF. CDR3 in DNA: TGTGCCAGCAGCTCTTCTAGCGGGGGGGCTTTGGAGACCCAGTACTTC. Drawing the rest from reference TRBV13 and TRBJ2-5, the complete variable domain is AAGVIQSPRHLIKEKRETATLKCYPIPRHDTVYWYQQGPGQDPQFLISFYEKMQSDKGSIPDRFSAQQFSDYHSELNMSSLELGDSALYFCASSSSSGGALETQYFGPGTRLLVL.

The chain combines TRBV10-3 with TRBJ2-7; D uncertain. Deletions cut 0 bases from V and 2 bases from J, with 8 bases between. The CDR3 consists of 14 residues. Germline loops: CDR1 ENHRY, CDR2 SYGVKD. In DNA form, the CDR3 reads TGTGCCATCAGTGAGTCGGACCGCGCCTACGAGCAGTACTTC. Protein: CAISESDRAYEQYF.

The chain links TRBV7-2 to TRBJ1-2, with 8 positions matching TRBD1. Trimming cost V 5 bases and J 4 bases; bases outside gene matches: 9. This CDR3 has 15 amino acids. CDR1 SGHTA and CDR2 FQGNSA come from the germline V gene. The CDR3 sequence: CASSARTGGGYGYTF. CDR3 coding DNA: TGTGCCAGCAGCGCCCGCACAGGGGGGGGCTATGGCTACACCTTC.

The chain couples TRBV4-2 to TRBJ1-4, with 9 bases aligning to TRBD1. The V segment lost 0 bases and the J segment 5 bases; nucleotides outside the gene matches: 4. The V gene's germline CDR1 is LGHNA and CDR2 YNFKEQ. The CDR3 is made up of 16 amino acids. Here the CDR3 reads CASSQDKGTGNEKLFF. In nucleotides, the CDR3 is TGTGCCAGCAGCCAAGATAAGGGGACAGGGAATGAAAAACTGTTTTTT.

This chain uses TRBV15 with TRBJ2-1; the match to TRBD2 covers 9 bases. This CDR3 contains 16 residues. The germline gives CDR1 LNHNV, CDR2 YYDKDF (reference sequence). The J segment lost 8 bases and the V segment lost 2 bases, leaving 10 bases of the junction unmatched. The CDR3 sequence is CATSRIPGLAFDEQFF. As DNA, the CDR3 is TGTGCCACCAGCAGAATACCGGGACTAGCATTCGATGAGCAGTTCTTC.

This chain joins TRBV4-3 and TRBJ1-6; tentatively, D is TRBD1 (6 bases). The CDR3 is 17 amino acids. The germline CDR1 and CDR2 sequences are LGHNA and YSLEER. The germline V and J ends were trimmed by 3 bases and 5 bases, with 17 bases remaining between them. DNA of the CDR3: TGCGCCAGCAGCCAGGGGGGGCCCGGGTTCGATAATTCACCCCTCCACTTT. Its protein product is CASSQGGPGFDNSPLHF.

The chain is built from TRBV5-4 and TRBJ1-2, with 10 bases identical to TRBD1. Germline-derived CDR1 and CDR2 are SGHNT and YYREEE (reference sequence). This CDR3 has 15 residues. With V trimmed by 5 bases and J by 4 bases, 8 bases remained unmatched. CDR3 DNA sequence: TGTGCCAGCAGGGGCCTAGGACAGGGGGGCTATGGCTACACCTTC. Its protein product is CASRGLGQGGYGYTF.

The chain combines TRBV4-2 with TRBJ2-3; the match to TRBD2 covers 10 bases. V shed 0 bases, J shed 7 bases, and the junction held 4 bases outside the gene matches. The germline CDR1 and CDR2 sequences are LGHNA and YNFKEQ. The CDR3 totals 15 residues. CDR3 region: CASSQETSGWYTQYF. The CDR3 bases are TGTGCCAGCAGCCAAGAGACTAGCGGGTGGTATACGCAGTATTTT.

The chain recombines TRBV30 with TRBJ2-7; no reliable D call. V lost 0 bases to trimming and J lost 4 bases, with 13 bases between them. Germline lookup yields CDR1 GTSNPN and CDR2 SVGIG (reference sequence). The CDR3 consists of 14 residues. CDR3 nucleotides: TGTGCCTGGAGTGTGGTCTACAGAGCTTACGAGCAGTACTTC. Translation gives CAWSVVYRAYEQYF. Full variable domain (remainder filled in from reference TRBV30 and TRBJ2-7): SQTIHQWPATLVQPVGSPLSLECTVEGTSNPNLYWYRQAAGRGLQLLFYSVGIGQISSEVPQNLSASRPQDRQFILSSKKLLLSDSGFYLCAWSVVYRAYEQYFGPGTRLTVT.

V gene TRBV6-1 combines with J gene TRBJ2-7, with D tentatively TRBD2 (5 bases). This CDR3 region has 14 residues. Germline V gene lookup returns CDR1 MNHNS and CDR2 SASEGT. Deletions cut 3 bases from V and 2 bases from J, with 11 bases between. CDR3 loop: CASSEGGSAYEQYF. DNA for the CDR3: TGTGCCAGCAGTGAGGGCGGGTCCGCCTACGAGCAGTACTTC.

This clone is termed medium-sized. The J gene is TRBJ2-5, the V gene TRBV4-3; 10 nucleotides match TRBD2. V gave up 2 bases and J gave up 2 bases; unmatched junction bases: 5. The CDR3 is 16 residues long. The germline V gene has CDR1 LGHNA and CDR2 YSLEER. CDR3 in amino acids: CASSQLDSGGQETQYF. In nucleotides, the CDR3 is TGCGCCAGCAGCCAACTCGATAGCGGGGGGCAAGAGACCCAGTACTTC.

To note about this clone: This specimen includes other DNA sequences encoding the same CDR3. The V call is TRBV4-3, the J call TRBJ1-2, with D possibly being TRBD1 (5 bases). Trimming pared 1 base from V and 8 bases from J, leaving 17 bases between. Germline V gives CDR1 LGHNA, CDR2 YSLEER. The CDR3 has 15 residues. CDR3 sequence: CASSQGIQGFSGYTF. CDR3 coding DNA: TGCGCCAGCAGCCAAGGAATCCAGGGCTTCAGCGGCTACACCTTC.

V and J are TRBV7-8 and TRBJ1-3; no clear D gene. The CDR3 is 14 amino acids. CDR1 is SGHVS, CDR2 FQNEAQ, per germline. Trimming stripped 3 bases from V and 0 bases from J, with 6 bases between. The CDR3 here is CASSFWGSGNTIYF. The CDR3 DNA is TGTGCCAGCAGCTTTTGGGGCTCTGGAAACACCATATATTTT.

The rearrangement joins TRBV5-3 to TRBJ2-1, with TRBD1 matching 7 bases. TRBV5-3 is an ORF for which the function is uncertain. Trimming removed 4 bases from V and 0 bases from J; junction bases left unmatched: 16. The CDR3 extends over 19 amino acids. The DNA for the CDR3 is TGTGCCAGAAGCCGGGGACAGCGTAGACCTAGGAGCTCCTACAATGAGCAGTTCTTC. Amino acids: CARSRGQRRPRSSYNEQFF.

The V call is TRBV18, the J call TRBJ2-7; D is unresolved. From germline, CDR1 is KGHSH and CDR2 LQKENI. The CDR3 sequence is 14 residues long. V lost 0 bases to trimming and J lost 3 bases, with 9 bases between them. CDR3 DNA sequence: TGTGCCAGCTCACCACCGAACGGCTACTACGAGCAGTACTTC. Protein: CASSPPNGYYEQYF.

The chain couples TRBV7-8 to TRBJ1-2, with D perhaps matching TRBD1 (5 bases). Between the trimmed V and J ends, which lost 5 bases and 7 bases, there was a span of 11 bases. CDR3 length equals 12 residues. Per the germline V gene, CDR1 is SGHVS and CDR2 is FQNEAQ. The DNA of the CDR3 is TGTGCCAGCAGCCGGGGGTTAAGTGGCTACACCTTC. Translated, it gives CASSRGLSGYTF.

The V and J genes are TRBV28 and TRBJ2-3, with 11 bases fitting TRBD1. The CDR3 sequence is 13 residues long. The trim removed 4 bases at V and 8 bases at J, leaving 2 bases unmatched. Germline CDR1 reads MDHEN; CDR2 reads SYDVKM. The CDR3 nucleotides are TGTGCCAGCAGTTCGGGACAGGGGGGTACGCAGTATTTT. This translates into CASSSGQGGTQYF.

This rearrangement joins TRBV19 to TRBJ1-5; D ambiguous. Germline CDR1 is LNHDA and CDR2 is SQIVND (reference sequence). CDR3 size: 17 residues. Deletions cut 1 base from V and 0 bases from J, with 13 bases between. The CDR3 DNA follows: TGTGCCAGTAGTATAGTGAGGAAGGGATATAGCAATCAGCCCCAGCATTTT. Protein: CASSIVRKGYSNQPQHF.

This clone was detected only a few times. Here the CDR3 DNA reads TGTGCCAGCAGCCTACTAGCGGGGGGGAACACAGATACGCAGTATTTT. Translation: CASSLLAGGNTDTQYF. The chain is built from TRBV7-8 and TRBJ2-3; 13 bases agree with TRBD2. V shed 5 bases, J shed 2 bases, and the junction held 4 bases outside the gene matches. The CDR3 extends over 16 amino acids. Germline lookup yields CDR1 SGHVS and CDR2 FQNEAQ.

CDR3 in amino acids: CASVRDSETYEQYF. The CDR3 coding sequence is TGCGCCAGCGTCCGGGACAGCGAGACCTACGAGCAGTACTTC. The chain is built from TRBV4-3 and TRBJ2-7, with 7 bases aligning to TRBD1. This CDR3 has 14 amino acids. V shed 8 bases, J shed 2 bases, and the junction held 9 bases outside the gene matches. Germline V lookup: CDR1 LGHNA, CDR2 YSLEER.

The chain's CDR3 is CASSYQQGRGGYEQYF. The CDR3 DNA is TGTGCCAGCAGCTACCAACAGGGTAGAGGAGGGTACGAGCAGTACTTC. The chain couples TRBV7-8 to TRBJ2-7; D may match TRBD1 or TRBD2 (6 bases each). This CDR3 spans 16 amino acids. Germline CDR1 SGHVS, CDR2 FQNEAQ. V was shortened by 4 bases and J by 4 bases, with 20 bases between the two germline ends.

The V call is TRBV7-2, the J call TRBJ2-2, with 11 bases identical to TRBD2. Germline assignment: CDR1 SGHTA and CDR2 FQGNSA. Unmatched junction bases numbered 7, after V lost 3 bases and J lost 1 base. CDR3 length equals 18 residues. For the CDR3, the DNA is TGTGCCAGCAGCTTCCCTCTAGCGGGAGGCATGAACACCGGGGAGCTGTTTTTT. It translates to CASSFPLAGGMNTGELFF.

The CDR3 loop reads CASSLSYEQYF. The CDR3 nucleotides are TGCGCCAGCAGCCTCTCCTACGAGCAGTACTTC. V and J are TRBV10-2 and TRBJ2-7; unclear D gene. V lost 6 bases to trimming and J lost 0 bases, with 3 bases between them. CDR1 is WSHSY and CDR2 is SAAADI in the germline V gene. The CDR3 length is 11 residues.

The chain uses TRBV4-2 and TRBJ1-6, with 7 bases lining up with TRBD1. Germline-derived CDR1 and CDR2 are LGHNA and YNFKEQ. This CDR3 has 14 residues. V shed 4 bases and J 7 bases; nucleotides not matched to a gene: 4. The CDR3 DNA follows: TGTGCCAGCAGCCCCGGACAGGAGAATTCACCCCTCCACTTT. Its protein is CASSPGQENSPLHF.

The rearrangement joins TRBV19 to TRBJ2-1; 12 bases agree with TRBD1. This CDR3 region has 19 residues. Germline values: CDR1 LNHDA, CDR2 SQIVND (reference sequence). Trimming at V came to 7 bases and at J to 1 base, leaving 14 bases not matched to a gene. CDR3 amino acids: CASTNTGGTGGNSYNEQFF. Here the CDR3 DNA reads TGTGCCAGTACCAATACCGGTGGGACAGGGGGCAATTCCTACAATGAGCAGTTCTTC. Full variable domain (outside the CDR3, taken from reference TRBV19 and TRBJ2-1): DGGITQSPKYLFRKEGQNVTLSCEQNLNHDAMYWYRQDPGQGLRLIYYSQIVNDFQKGDIAEGYSVSREKKESFPLTVTSAQKNPTAFYLCASTNTGGTGGNSYNEQFFGPGTRLTVL.

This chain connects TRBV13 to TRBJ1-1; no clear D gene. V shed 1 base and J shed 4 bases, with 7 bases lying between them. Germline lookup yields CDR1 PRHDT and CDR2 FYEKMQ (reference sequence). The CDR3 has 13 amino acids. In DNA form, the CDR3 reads TGTGCCAGCAGCTTAGTTTGGGTCACTGAAGCTTTCTTT. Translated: CASSLVWVTEAFF.

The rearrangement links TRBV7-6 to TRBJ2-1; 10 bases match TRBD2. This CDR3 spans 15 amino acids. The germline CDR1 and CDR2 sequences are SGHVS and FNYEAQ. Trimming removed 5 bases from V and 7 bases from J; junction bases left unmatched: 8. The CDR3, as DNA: TGTGCCAGCAGCCCACGGGGACTAGCGAGTAATGAGCAGTTCTTC. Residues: CASSPRGLASNEQFF.